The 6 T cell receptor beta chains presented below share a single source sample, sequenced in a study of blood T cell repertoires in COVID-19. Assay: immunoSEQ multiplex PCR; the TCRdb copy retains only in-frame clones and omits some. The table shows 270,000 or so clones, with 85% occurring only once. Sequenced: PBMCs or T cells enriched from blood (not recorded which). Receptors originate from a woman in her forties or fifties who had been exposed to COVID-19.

The CDR3 spells CASTEGTGRPYTF. The CDR3 region has the DNA TGTGCCAGCACCGAAGGGACAGGGAGACCCTACACCTTC. V and J are TRBV6-5 and TRBJ1-2; 9 bases align to TRBD1. CDR1 MNHEY and CDR2 SVGAGI come from the germline V gene. Unmatched junction bases numbered 10, after V lost 7 bases and J lost 10 bases. The length of the CDR3 is 13 residues.

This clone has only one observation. The CDR3 bases are TGTGCCAGCAGGAGGAGGGACTATCCAAACACCGGGGAGCTGTTTTTT. This sequence encodes CASRRRDYPNTGELFF. V usage is TRBV27 and J usage is TRBJ2-2; TRBD2 agrees at 7 bases. Germline assignment: CDR1 MNHEY and CDR2 SMNVEV (reference sequence). V lost 6 bases and J lost 2; bases outside the gene matches: 9. This CDR3 is built from 16 residues.

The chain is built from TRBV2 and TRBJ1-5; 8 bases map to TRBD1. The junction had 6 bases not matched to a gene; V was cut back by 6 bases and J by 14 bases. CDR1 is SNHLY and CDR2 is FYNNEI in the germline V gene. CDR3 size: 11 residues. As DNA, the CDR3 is TGTGCCAGCAGCGTCGACAGGGGAAAGCATTTT. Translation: CASSVDRGKHF. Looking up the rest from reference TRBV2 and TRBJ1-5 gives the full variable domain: EPEVTQTPSHQVTQMGQEVILRCVPISNHLYFYWYRQILGQKVEFLVSFYNNEISEKSEIFDDQFSVERPDGSNFTLKIRSTKLEDSAMYFCASSVDRGKHFGDGTRLSIL.

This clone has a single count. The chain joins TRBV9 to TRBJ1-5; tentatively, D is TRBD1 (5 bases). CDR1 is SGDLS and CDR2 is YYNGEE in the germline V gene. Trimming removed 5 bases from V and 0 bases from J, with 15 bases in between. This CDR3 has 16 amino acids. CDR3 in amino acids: CASSPGTPYSNQPQHF. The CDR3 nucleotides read TGTGCCAGCAGTCCCGGGACTCCTTATAGCAATCAGCCCCAGCATTTT.

CDR3 sequence (DNA): TGCGCCAGCAGCTTGATTGGGACAGGGGCGTGGGAGACCCAGTACTTC. Translation: CASSLIGTGAWETQYF. The rearrangement uses TRBV5-1 and TRBJ2-5, with TRBD1 matching over 10 bases. This CDR3 is built from 16 residues. Per germline, CDR1 SGHRS and CDR2 YFSETQ. The trim removed 1 base at V and 5 bases at J, leaving 8 bases unmatched.

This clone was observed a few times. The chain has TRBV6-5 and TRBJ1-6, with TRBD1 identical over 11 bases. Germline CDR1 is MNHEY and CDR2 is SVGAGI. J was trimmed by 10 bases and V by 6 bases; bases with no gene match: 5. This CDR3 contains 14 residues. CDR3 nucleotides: TGTGCCAGCAGCCGGACAGGGGGCGCCTCACCCCTCCACTTT. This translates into CASSRTGGASPLHF.